The 29 T cell receptor beta chains below were found in one sample sequenced in a study of blood T cell repertoires in COVID-19 (dated by TCRdb to about 2020). Library preparation employed the immunoSEQ multiplex PCR assay. TCRdb carries this immuneACCESS record with in-frame sequences only. Its versions omit some clonotypes, under half of them owing to an unresolved V gene in the studies checked, with the rest unexplained. Counted in this sample were about 200,000 clones; around 90% of them appeared once. Approximately 1.1% of the sample belongs to the ten largest clones. Material: PBMCs or T cells enriched from blood (not recorded which). The receptors were gathered from a young man who had recovered from COVID-19.

The rearrangement links TRBV20-1 to TRBJ1-1; a possible D gene is TRBD1 (6 bases). This CDR3 contains 17 residues. Germline CDR1 DFQATT, CDR2 SNEGSKA (reference sequence). Trimming took 3 bases from V and 4 from J, leaving 24 bases between them. The CDR3: CSASKVSRGLAGTEAFF. The CDR3 DNA sequence: TGCAGTGCTAGTAAAGTGTCCAGGGGCCTCGCCGGCACTGAAGCTTTCTTT.

The chain joins TRBV27 to TRBJ2-1; D may be TRBD2 (5 bases). Germline CDR1 is MNHEY and CDR2 is SMNVEV (reference sequence). This CDR3 is 15 amino acids long. Trimming pared 6 bases from V and 2 bases from J, leaving 14 bases between. CDR3 bases: TGTGCCAGCAGACTGAGGACCGGGGCCTACAATGAGCAGTTCTTC. Translated, it gives CASRLRTGAYNEQFF.

The chain joins TRBV14 to TRBJ1-1; 10 positions match TRBD1. V shed 6 bases, J shed 6 bases, and the junction held 7 bases outside the gene matches. CDR3 length: 14 residues. From germline, CDR1 is SGHDN and CDR2 FVKESK. The DNA for the CDR3 is TGTGCCAGCAGACGGACAGGGGGGTTCGCTGAAGCTTTCTTT. It is translated as CASRRTGGFAEAFF.

The gene calls are TRBV11-2 and TRBJ1-2, with 10 bases matching TRBD1. J was trimmed by 6 bases and V by 5 bases; bases with no gene match: 12. The length of the CDR3 is 16 residues. Per the germline V gene, CDR1 is SGHAT and CDR2 is FQNNGV. CDR3 sequence: CASSHNPYGTGDGYTF. As DNA, the CDR3 is TGTGCCAGCAGCCATAACCCTTACGGGACAGGGGATGGCTACACCTTC.

The rearrangement uses TRBV2 and TRBJ2-7; TRBD2 aligns across 10 bases. Germline CDR1 reads SNHLY; CDR2 reads FYNNEI. The CDR3 consists of 17 residues. Trimming at V came to 3 bases and at J to 0 bases, leaving 8 bases not matched to a gene. CDR3 region: CASSDSSGGPLSYEQYF. The CDR3, as DNA: TGTGCCAGCAGTGATTCTAGCGGGGGCCCTCTCTCCTACGAGCAGTACTTC.

The chain carries TRBV9 and TRBJ2-5; 8 positions agree with TRBD2. CDR3 size: 13 residues. The V gene end was trimmed by 3 bases and the J gene end by 6 bases; junction bases not matched to a gene: 4. CDR1 and CDR2 from the germline V gene are SGDLS and YYNGEE. The CDR3 DNA reads as TGTGCCAGCAGCGCGGGGGGGATGAAGACCCAGTACTTC. Amino acids: CASSAGGMKTQYF.

The V call is TRBV6-2 or TRBV6-3, the J call TRBJ1-1; D is ambiguous. The CDR3 sequence is 13 residues long. Germline CDR1 and CDR2: MNHEY and SVGEGT. V lost 2 bases, J lost 7 bases, and 11 bases lay in between. CDR3 DNA sequence: TGTGCCAGCAGTTACCGTTCGGCAGGTGAAGCTTTCTTT. Protein: CASSYRSAGEAFF.

This clone has more than one count but fewer than ten. The chain employs TRBV4-1 and TRBJ1-1; possible D gene TRBD1, 6 bases. The CDR3 spans 14 residues. Germline values: CDR1 MGHRA, CDR2 YSYEKL. Trimming left V 3 bases short and J 7 bases short, with 15 bases between. CDR3 protein: CASSQPLRGLEAFF. In DNA form, the CDR3 reads TGCGCCAGCAGCCAGCCACTCAGGGGTCTTGAAGCTTTCTTT.

The chain recombines TRBV10-3 with TRBJ2-3, with TRBD2 matching 10 bases. From germline, CDR1 is ENHRY and CDR2 SYGVKD. J was trimmed by 4 bases and V by 6 bases; bases with no gene match: 16. The CDR3 spans 18 residues. The CDR3 region has the DNA TGTGCCATCAGAGCGGATGGTCTAGCGGGAGATTGGGCAGATACGCAGTATTTT. Encoded protein: CAIRADGLAGDWADTQYF.

The chain carries TRBV19 and TRBJ2-7; 14 nucleotides line up with TRBD2. CDR3 size: 15 residues. Germline V gives CDR1 LNHDA, CDR2 SQIVND (reference sequence). V was clipped by 5 bases and J by 3 bases; unmatched bases: 3. CDR3 bases: TGTGCCAGTAGTCGGACTAGCGGGGGGTACTACGAGCAGTACTTC. Translation: CASSRTSGGYYEQYF.

The chain couples TRBV7-2 to TRBJ2-7; TRBD1 agrees at 7 bases. Germline-derived CDR1 and CDR2 are SGHTA and FQGNSA. The CDR3 totals 14 residues. Trimming removed 5 bases from V and 7 bases from J; junction bases left unmatched: 11. The CDR3 is CASSPQGSSREQYF. In DNA form, the CDR3 reads TGTGCCAGCAGCCCACAGGGGAGCTCAAGGGAGCAGTACTTC. The entire variable domain, with the rest obtained from reference TRBV7-2 and TRBJ2-7, is as follows: GAGVSQSPSNKVTEKGKDVELRCDPISGHTALYWYRQSLGQGLEFLIYFQGNSAPDKSGLPSDRFSAERTGGSVSTLTIQRTQQEDSAVYLCASSPQGSSREQYFGPGTRLTVT.

The V and J genes are TRBV18 and TRBJ1-1, with a weak D call TRBD1 (5 bases). The CDR3 loop spans 14 amino acids. The germline V and J ends were trimmed by 1 base and 3 bases, with 9 bases remaining between them. Per germline, CDR1 KGHSH and CDR2 LQKENI. CDR3 coding DNA: TGTGCCAGCTCACCACTTTTAGGGGACACTGAAGCTTTCTTT. Protein: CASSPLLGDTEAFF.

The rearrangement links TRBV13 to TRBJ1-2; D remains ambiguous. This CDR3 spans 16 amino acids. The V end was cut by 0 bases, the J end by 7 bases, with 18 bases between. Germline lookup yields CDR1 PRHDT and CDR2 FYEKMQ (reference sequence). The CDR3 nucleotides are TGTGCCAGCAGCTTAGGCCGAGGTGGCCTTGGTGGTGGCTACACCTTC. This gives the protein CASSLGRGGLGGGYTF.

The chain couples TRBV12-3 or TRBV12-4 to TRBJ2-3, with a tentative D call TRBD2 (6 bases). Trimming took 6 bases from V and 11 from J, leaving 12 bases between them. The CDR3 totals 11 residues. This chain's CDR3 is CASSVTREQYF. The CDR3 coding sequence is TGTGCCAGCAGCGTTACGCGGGAGCAGTATTTT.

The chain couples TRBV4-1 to TRBJ2-5; a weak D match, TRBD2 (6 bases). Germline CDR1 MGHRA, CDR2 YSYEKL. The CDR3 is 13 amino acids. V was shortened by 1 base and J by 7 bases, with 10 bases between the two germline ends. The CDR3 coding sequence is TGCGCCAGCAGCCAAGCGGGACTCGGGACCCAGTACTTC. This sequence encodes CASSQAGLGTQYF.

This clone has more than one count but fewer than ten. The rearrangement links TRBV19 to TRBJ1-5; D perhaps matches TRBD1 (5 bases). V was trimmed by 2 bases and J by 0 bases, leaving 11 bases between them. The germline CDR1 and CDR2 sequences are LNHDA and SQIVND (reference sequence). This CDR3 region has 16 residues. The CDR3 reads CASSISTGYSNQPQHF. The CDR3 nucleotides read TGTGCCAGTAGTATATCAACAGGATATAGCAATCAGCCCCAGCATTTT. The full variable domain, with the rest looked up from reference TRBV19 and TRBJ1-5, is DGGITQSPKYLFRKEGQNVTLSCEQNLNHDAMYWYRQDPGQGLRLIYYSQIVNDFQKGDIAEGYSVSREKKESFPLTVTSAQKNPTAFYLCASSISTGYSNQPQHFGDGTRLSIL.

The genes are TRBV30 and TRBJ1-2; the match to TRBD1 covers 10 bases. Trimming at V came to 2 bases and at J to 4 bases, leaving 4 bases not matched to a gene. Per germline, CDR1 GTSNPN and CDR2 SVGIG (reference sequence). This CDR3 comprises 14 residues. CDR3 sequence reads: CAWSPGQGLYGYTF. CDR3 coding DNA: TGTGCCTGGAGTCCGGGACAGGGGCTCTATGGCTACACCTTC.

The gene calls are TRBV4-1 and TRBJ1-2, with D maybe TRBD1 (5 bases). This CDR3 region has 14 residues. The germline V and J ends were trimmed by 0 bases and 6 bases, with 11 bases remaining between them. Looked up from germline, CDR1 is MGHRA and CDR2 is YSYEKL. CDR3 protein: CASSQETARDGYTF. CDR3 sequence (DNA): TGCGCCAGCAGCCAAGAGACAGCCCGAGATGGCTACACCTTC.

The chain carries TRBV9 and TRBJ2-3, with 10 bases identical to TRBD2. CDR1 and CDR2 (germline): SGDLS, YYNGEE. The V segment lost 4 bases and the J segment 3 bases; nucleotides outside the gene matches: 5. The CDR3 extends over 15 amino acids. CDR3 amino acids: CASSPELAGTDTQYF. Here the CDR3 DNA reads TGTGCCAGCAGCCCAGAACTAGCGGGAACAGATACGCAGTATTTT.

This rearrangement joins TRBV11-2 to TRBJ2-3; a weak D match, TRBD1 (5 bases). The CDR3 is 16 amino acids. CDR1 is SGHAT and CDR2 is FQNNGV in the germline V gene. The V end lost 1 base, the J end lost 0 bases, and 11 bases lay between the germline ends. The CDR3, as DNA: TGTGCCAGCAGCTTAGGTGGACATCGTAGCACAGATACGCAGTATTTT. This sequence encodes CASSLGGHRSTDTQYF.

The gene calls are TRBV27 and TRBJ2-1; 9 bases match TRBD2. The CDR3 runs to 12 residues. V dropped 8 bases and J dropped 8; count of bases not matched to a gene: 4. Germline V CDR1 and CDR2: MNHEY, SMNVEV (reference sequence). In DNA, the CDR3 is TGTGCCAGCGGTAGCGGGAGCTATGAGCAGTTCTTC. As protein: CASGSGSYEQFF.

The count of this clone is one. CDR3 sequence: CATEGGQGGNQPQHF. The CDR3 DNA follows: TGTGCCACCGAAGGGGGACAGGGGGGGAATCAGCCCCAGCATTTT. This chain links TRBV19 with TRBJ1-5; 11 bases fit TRBD1. Losses at the gene ends were 10 bases for V and 4 bases for J; bases not matched to a gene: 9. CDR1 LNHDA and CDR2 SQIVND come from the germline V gene (reference sequence). CDR3 length: 15 residues.

The chain couples TRBV30 to TRBJ1-5, with a weak D call TRBD1 (6 bases). The CDR3 extends over 17 amino acids. V was clipped by 4 bases and J by 1 base, with 20 bases between them. CDR1 is GTSNPN and CDR2 is SVGIG in the germline V gene (reference sequence). The CDR3 DNA follows: TGTGCCTGGAATCTCGAACAGGGAGAAAGAAGCAATCAGCCCCAGCATTTT. It specifies CAWNLEQGERSNQPQHF. Filled out from reference TRBV30 and TRBJ1-5, the complete variable domain reads SQTIHQWPATLVQPVGSPLSLECTVEGTSNPNLYWYRQAAGRGLQLLFYSVGIGQISSEVPQNLSASRPQDRQFILSSKKLLLSDSGFYLCAWNLEQGERSNQPQHFGDGTRLSIL.

As to this clone: The identical CDR3 is also encoded by other nucleotide sequences in the sample. The chain combines TRBV28 with TRBJ2-5; perhaps TRBD2 as D (6 bases). V was cut by 2 bases and J by 1 base, with 8 bases left in between. The CDR3 sequence is 14 residues long. Germline V gives CDR1 MDHEN, CDR2 SYDVKM. The DNA for the CDR3 is TGTGCCAGCAGTTTAGGGGGGTCCCAAGAGACCCAGTACTTC. As protein: CASSLGGSQETQYF.

The CDR3 DNA reads as TGTGCCAGCAGCCTACGGGACAGGGCGTACGAGCAGTACTTC. This gives the protein CASSLRDRAYEQYF. The chain is built from TRBV13 and TRBJ2-7; 9 positions agree with TRBD1. The germline V gene has CDR1 PRHDT and CDR2 FYEKMQ (reference sequence). J was trimmed by 4 bases and V by 5 bases; bases with no gene match: 6. The CDR3 runs to 14 residues.

The genes are TRBV29-1 and TRBJ2-1, with 8 bases fitting TRBD1. The CDR3 runs 13 residues. After removal of 5 bases from V and 1 base from J, the junction contained 1 base not matched to a gene. The germline CDR1 and CDR2 sequences are SQVTM and ANQGSEA. The CDR3 sequence: CSVTGGSYNEQFF. CDR3 sequence (DNA): TGCAGCGTTACAGGGGGTTCCTACAATGAGCAGTTCTTC.

The rearrangement joins TRBV5-1 to TRBJ2-2, with D perhaps matching TRBD1 (6 bases). The CDR3 contains 16 residues. CDR1 is SGHRS and CDR2 is YFSETQ in the germline V gene. Deletions cut 4 bases from V and 2 bases from J, with 15 bases between. CDR3 coding DNA: TGCGCCAGCAGCCCAGACAGGTGGGGAAACACCGGGGAGCTGTTTTTT. Encoded protein: CASSPDRWGNTGELFF.

The V and J genes are TRBV12-3 or TRBV12-4 and TRBJ1-1; 9 bases are shared with TRBD1. V shed 5 bases, J shed 12 bases, and the junction held 7 bases outside the gene matches. The CDR3 is 12 amino acids. CDR3 coding DNA: TGTGCCAGCAGTCGAGGGACAGGGAAGTCTTTCTTT. Its translation is CASSRGTGKSFF.

The chain links TRBV15 to TRBJ2-5; D unresolved. Germline V gene data show CDR1 as LNHNV and CDR2 as YYDKDF (reference sequence). The ends were cut back, 1 base at V and 2 bases at J, with 11 bases in the middle. The CDR3 spans 15 residues. The CDR3 sequence: CATSRVRRVQETQYF. The CDR3 DNA reads as TGTGCCACCAGCAGAGTCCGGAGAGTTCAAGAGACCCAGTACTTC. The whole variable domain, remainder taken from reference TRBV15 and TRBJ2-5, is DAMVIQNPRYQVTQFGKPVTLSCSQTLNHNVMYWYQQKSSQAPKLLFHYYDKDFNNEADTPDNFQSRRPNTSFCFLDIRSPGLGDTAMYLCATSRVRRVQETQYFGPGTRLLVL.